This T cell receptor (beta chain) was documented in a study of shared clonotypes between healthy human individuals. Regarding the study as a whole: Measured sharing among donors was expected to vary with sequencing depth. Limited genetic and exposure-history diversity came from having few donors.

Germline CDR1 reads SNHLY; CDR2 reads FYNNEI. Trimming removed 7 bases from V and 0 bases from J, with 11 bases in between. The CDR3 extends over 14 amino acids. In the CD4+ fraction, cells were divided into CD45RA+ naive and CD45RA-negative memory subsets. Produced via immunoSEQ multiplex PCR; TCRdb's table is partial and in-frame only. The sample carries 2 million or so clones, roughly 95% recorded once. Notes on this clone: Antigen: not known.

The origin of this receptor is a young man in good health. The J gene is TRBJ2-3, the V gene TRBV2, with a weak D call TRBD2 (6 bases). The source material was naive CD4+ T cells sorted from blood. As to subset: CD45RA+ positively selected. CDR3 sequence: CASNQDYSTDTQYF. Here the CDR3 DNA reads TGTGCCAGCAATCAGGACTATAGCACAGATACGCAGTATTTT.